These T cell receptor beta chains were read from a single sample in a study of cytomegalovirus exposure and HLA in healthy donors. Clones were sequenced by immunoSEQ multiplex PCR, and TCRdb holds only the in-frame ones, with some missing. Of approximately 150,000 clones listed, around four fifths are singletons. Sequences were obtained from PBMCs. All receptors come from a man aged 30-40 years in good health and CMV-seropositive. CDR3s include the opening cysteine and the closing phenylalanine or tryptophan.

CDR3 | J | V
CASSGLLAGVGEQYF | TRBJ2-7 | TRBV7-8
CASSHQGVLRGMGTEAFF | TRBJ1-1 | TRBV4-1
CASSLVPGQGGHEQFF | TRBJ2-1 | TRBV5-5
CAIRPEVENIQYF | TRBJ2-4 | TRBV10-3
CATSRDLASGGVPREQYF | TRBJ2-7 | TRBV15
CASSFGTGKTANTEAFF | TRBJ1-1 | TRBV18
CASSLPHRLGLEKLFF | TRBJ1-4 | TRBV5-6
CASRRALDTEAFF | TRBJ1-1 | TRBV7-6
CASSEDSAYGYTF | TRBJ1-2 | TRBV25-1
CASGGTSYFNEQFF | TRBJ2-1 | TRBV2
CASSREENQPQHF | TRBJ1-5 | TRBV6-4
CASSAAGGNTDTQYF | TRBJ2-3 | TRBV9
CAISEDPPGSGGSGCEQYF | TRBJ2-7 | TRBV10-3
CSVDTGGRGYTF | TRBJ1-2 | TRBV29-1
CASSPVAWDSTSGNTIYF | TRBJ1-3 | TRBV18
CASSSRTGGNQPQHF | TRBJ1-5 | TRBV7-8
CASSLSGPSTF | TRBJ1-2 | TRBV13